The clone carrying this T cell receptor beta chain was found many times. Its antigen is unidentified. These data come from a study of breast tumors, draining lymph nodes, adjacent tissues. Trimming pared 5 bases from V and 0 bases from J, leaving 11 bases between. The CDR3 runs to 15 residues. The germline V gene has CDR1 DFQATT and CDR2 SNEGSKA (reference sequence). One entry per CDR3 protein results from TCRdb running MiXCR on the multiplex PCR reads. The sample shows 100,000 to 150,000 distinct CDR3 sequences, about 20% of them seen only once. General study results and limits: Compared with basal-like, luminal-like tumors shared significantly more repertoire with nontumor tissue. Findings are consistent with lymph node origin and intratumoral expansion of most tumor T cells.

Samples came from axillary lymph nodes draining the breast cancer. Specimen: axillary lymph node tissue. This TCR derives from a female donor with breast cancer. Some clones in this sample may be carry-over from other donors' samples. This rearrangement joins TRBV20-1 to TRBJ2-6; perhaps TRBD1 as D (6 bases). As DNA, the CDR3 is TGCAGTGCTCGGGACACCATCTCTGGGGCCAACGTCCTGACTTTC. This gives the protein CSARDTISGANVLTF.